This TCR beta chain originates from a study of T-cell memory formation after mild COVID-19. TCRdb itself ran the 5' RACE reads through MiXCR, one entry per CDR3 protein. The table shows roughly 450,000 distinct CDR3 sequences, with approximately 19% occurring only once. This clonotype was seen a few times. What it binds is not known. Study-wide findings and caveats: Some responding clones appeared in pre-infection memory, suggesting cross-reactive memory joined. Second-wave clones reaching peak frequency on day 37 lacked confirmed SARS-CoV-2 specificity.

With V trimmed by 10 bases and J by 3 bases, 5 bases remained unmatched. This CDR3 spans 12 amino acids. Germline CDR1 ENHRY, CDR2 SYGVKD. This sequence was found in a man aged 18 to 35 who had mild COVID-19 (a few samples of this study predate the infection). Cell type and time point are not known. The specimen was PBMCs or a T cell subset sorted from them (not recorded which). The chain recombines TRBV10-3 with TRBJ2-7, with 8 positions matching TRBD1. For the CDR3, the DNA is TGTGCCACGAAGGGGACAGGCTACGAGCAGTACTTC. It translates to CATKGTGYEQYF.